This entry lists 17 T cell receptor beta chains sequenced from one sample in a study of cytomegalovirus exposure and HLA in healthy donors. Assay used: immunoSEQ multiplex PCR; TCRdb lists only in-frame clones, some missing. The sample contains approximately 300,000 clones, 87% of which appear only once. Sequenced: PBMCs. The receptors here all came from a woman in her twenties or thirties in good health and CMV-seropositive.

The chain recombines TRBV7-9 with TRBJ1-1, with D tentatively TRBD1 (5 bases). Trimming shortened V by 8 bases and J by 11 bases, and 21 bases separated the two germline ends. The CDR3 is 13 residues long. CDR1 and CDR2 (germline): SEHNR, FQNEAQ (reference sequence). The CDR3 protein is CASGGQAIPGAFF. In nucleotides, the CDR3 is TGTGCCAGCGGAGGACAAGCTATCCCAGGGGCTTTCTTT.

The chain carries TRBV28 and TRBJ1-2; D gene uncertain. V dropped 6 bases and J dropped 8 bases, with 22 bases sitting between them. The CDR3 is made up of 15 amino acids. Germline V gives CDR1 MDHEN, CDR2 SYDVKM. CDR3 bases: TGTGCCAGCAGACCCCTCGGACTGTTGGAAGGAGGCTACACCTTC. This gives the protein CASRPLGLLEGGYTF.

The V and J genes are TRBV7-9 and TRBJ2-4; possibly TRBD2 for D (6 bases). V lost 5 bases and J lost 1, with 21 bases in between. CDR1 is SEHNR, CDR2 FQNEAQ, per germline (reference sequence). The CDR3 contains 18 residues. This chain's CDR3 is CASSPFAGSAAAKNIQYF. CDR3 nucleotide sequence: TGTGCCAGCAGCCCTTTTGCGGGGAGCGCCGCGGCCAAAAACATTCAGTACTTC.

The CDR3 nucleotides read TGCGCCAGCAGCCCGGGACAGGGTGGGTACGAGCAGTACTTC. Its translation is CASSPGQGGYEQYF. The chain uses TRBV5-1 and TRBJ2-7; TRBD1 matches at 9 bases. Germline CDR1 is SGHRS and CDR2 is YFSETQ. With 4 bases clipped from V and 4 bases from J, the junction kept 6 bases outside the gene matches. The CDR3 extends over 14 amino acids.

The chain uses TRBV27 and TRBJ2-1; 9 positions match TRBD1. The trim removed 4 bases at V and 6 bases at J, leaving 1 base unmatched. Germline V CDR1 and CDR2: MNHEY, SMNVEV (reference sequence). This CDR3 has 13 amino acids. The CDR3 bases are TGTGCCAGCAGTTCGACAGGGGGCAATGAGCAGTTCTTC. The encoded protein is CASSSTGGNEQFF.

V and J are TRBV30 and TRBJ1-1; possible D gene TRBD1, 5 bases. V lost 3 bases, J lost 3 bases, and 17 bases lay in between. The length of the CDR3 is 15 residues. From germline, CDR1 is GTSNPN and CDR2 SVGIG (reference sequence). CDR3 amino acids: CAWRWDPQTDTEAFF. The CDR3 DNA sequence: TGTGCCTGGAGATGGGACCCCCAAACGGACACTGAAGCTTTCTTT.

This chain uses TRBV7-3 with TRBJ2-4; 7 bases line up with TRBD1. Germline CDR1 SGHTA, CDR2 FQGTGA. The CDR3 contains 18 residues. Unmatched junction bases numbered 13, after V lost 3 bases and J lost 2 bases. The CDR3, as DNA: TGTGCCAGCAGCTTTTATTATGAGGGGGCTGTCTCCAAAAACATTCAGTACTTC. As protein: CASSFYYEGAVSKNIQYF.

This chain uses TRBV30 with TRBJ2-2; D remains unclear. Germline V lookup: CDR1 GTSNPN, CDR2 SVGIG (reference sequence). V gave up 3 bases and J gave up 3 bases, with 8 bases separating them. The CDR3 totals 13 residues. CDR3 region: CAWRGLYTGELFF. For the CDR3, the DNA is TGTGCCTGGAGGGGCTTGTACACCGGGGAGCTGTTTTTT.

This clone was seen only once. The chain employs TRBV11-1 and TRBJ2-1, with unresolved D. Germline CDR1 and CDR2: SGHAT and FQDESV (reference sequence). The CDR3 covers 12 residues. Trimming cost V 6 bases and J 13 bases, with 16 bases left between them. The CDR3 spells CASSPDLEVQFF. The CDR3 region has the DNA TGTGCCAGCAGTCCCGACTTAGAAGTTCAGTTCTTC.

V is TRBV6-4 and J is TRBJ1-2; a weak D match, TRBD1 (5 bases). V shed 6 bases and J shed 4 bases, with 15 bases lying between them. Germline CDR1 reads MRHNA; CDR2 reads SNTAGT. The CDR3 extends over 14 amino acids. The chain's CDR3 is CASSPLGGGYGYTF. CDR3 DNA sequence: TGTGCCAGCAGCCCCCTGGGGGGGGGCTATGGCTACACCTTC.

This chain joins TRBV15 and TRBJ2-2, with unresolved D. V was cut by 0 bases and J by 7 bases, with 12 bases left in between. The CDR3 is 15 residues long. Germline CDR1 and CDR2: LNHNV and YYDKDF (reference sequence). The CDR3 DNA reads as TGTGCCACCAGCAGAGATCCCGGAACTTACGGGGAGCTGTTTTTT. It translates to CATSRDPGTYGELFF.

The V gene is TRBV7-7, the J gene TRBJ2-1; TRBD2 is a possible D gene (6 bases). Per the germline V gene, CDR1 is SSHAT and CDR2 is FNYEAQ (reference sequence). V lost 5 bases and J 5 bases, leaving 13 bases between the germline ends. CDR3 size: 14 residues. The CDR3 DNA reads TGTGCCAGCAGCCCCCGGGAGTACAACAATGAGCAGTTCTTC. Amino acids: CASSPREYNNEQFF.

The DNA for the CDR3 is TGTGCCAGCAGCCGGGTCTTCGGGGAGCTGTTTTTT. Protein product: CASSRVFGELFF. The chain has TRBV7-2 and TRBJ2-2; D is uncertain. Germline CDR1 is SGHTA and CDR2 is FQGNSA. V gave up 5 bases and J gave up 7 bases, with 8 bases separating them. CDR3 length equals 12 residues.

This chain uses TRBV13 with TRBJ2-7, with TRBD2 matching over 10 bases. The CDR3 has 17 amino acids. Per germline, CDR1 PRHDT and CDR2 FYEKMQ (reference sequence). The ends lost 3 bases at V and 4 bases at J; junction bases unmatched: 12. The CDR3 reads CASSFSGSGRLGYEQYF. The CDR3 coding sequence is TGTGCCAGCAGCTTTTCGGGTAGCGGGAGGCTAGGGTACGAGCAGTACTTC.

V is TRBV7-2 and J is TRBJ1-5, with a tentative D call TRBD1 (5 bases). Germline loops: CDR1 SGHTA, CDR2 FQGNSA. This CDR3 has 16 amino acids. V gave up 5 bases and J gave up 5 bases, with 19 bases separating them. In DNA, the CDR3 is TGTGCCAGCAGCCCGGGACGGATTTGGCCGGATCAGCCCCAGCATTTT. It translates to CASSPGRIWPDQPQHF. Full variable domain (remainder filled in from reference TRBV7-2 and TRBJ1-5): GAGVSQSPSNKVTEKGKDVELRCDPISGHTALYWYRQSLGQGLEFLIYFQGNSAPDKSGLPSDRFSAERTGGSVSTLTIQRTQQEDSAVYLCASSPGRIWPDQPQHFGDGTRLSIL.

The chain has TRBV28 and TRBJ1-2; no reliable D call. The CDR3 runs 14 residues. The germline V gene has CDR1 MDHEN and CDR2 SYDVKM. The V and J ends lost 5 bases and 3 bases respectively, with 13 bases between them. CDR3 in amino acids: CASSSPDGDYGYTF. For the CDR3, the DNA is TGTGCCAGCAGTAGCCCCGATGGGGACTATGGCTACACCTTC.

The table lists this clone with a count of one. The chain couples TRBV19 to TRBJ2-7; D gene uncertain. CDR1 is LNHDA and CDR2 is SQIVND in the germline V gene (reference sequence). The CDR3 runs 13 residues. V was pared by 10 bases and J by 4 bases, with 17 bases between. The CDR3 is CATSKGPDYEQYF. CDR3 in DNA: TGTGCCACCTCGAAGGGCCCCGATTACGAGCAGTACTTC.